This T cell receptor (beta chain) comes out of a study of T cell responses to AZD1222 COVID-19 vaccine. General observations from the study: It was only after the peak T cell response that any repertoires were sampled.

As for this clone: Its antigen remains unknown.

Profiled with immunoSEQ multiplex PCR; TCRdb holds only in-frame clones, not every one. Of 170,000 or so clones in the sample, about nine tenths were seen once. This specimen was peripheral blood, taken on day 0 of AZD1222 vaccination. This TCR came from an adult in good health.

In DNA, the CDR3 is TGTGCCAGCCGGGGAGGGATGCGCGTCGGTGAAAAACTGTTTTTT. Translation: CASRGGMRVGEKLFF. This chain connects TRBV21-1 to TRBJ1-4. TRBV21-1 counts as a pseudogene. The CDR3 has 15 residues.